A single TCR beta chain is shown here with its context. Its antigen is currently unknown. Described time point: sample taken at primary tumor resection. Sequencing covered unsorted whole RNA taken from tumor, nontumor lung or frozen PBMC. The CDR3 extends over 14 amino acids. Germline CDR1 LGHDT, CDR2 YNNKEL (reference sequence). V was cut by 10 bases and J by 2 bases, with 14 bases left in between. TCRdb called the 5' RACE reads again in MiXCR, with one record for every CDR3 protein. The sample holds some 100,000 distinct CDR3 sequences, around 4.3% seen once. The data originate from a study of spatial heterogeneity in lung cancer. Study information: Every unique TCR and UMI combination, on average, appeared more than ten times in raw reads. Broader study findings: Expanded intratumoral alpha and beta TCR counts tracked tumor mutation counts. Tallies of expanded TCRs, which were sorted into ubiquitous and regional groups, correlated with counts of ubiquitous and regional nonsynonymous mutations, respectively.

The gene calls are TRBV3-1 and TRBJ2-2; possibly TRBD2 for D (6 bases). This specimen was lung tumor tissue, taken at surgery. The clonotype originates from a male donor with early-stage non-small cell lung cancer. DNA for the CDR3: TGTGCCACCCGGGACTGGGGAAACACCGGGGAGCTGTTTTTT. Encoded protein: CATRDWGNTGELFF. Full variable domain (remainder filled in from reference TRBV3-1 and TRBJ2-2): DTAVSQTPKYLVTQMGNDKSIKCEQNLGHDTMYWYKQDSKKFLKIMFSYNNKELIINETVPNRFSPKSPDKAHLNLHINSLELGDSAVYFCATRDWGNTGELFFGEGSRLTVL.